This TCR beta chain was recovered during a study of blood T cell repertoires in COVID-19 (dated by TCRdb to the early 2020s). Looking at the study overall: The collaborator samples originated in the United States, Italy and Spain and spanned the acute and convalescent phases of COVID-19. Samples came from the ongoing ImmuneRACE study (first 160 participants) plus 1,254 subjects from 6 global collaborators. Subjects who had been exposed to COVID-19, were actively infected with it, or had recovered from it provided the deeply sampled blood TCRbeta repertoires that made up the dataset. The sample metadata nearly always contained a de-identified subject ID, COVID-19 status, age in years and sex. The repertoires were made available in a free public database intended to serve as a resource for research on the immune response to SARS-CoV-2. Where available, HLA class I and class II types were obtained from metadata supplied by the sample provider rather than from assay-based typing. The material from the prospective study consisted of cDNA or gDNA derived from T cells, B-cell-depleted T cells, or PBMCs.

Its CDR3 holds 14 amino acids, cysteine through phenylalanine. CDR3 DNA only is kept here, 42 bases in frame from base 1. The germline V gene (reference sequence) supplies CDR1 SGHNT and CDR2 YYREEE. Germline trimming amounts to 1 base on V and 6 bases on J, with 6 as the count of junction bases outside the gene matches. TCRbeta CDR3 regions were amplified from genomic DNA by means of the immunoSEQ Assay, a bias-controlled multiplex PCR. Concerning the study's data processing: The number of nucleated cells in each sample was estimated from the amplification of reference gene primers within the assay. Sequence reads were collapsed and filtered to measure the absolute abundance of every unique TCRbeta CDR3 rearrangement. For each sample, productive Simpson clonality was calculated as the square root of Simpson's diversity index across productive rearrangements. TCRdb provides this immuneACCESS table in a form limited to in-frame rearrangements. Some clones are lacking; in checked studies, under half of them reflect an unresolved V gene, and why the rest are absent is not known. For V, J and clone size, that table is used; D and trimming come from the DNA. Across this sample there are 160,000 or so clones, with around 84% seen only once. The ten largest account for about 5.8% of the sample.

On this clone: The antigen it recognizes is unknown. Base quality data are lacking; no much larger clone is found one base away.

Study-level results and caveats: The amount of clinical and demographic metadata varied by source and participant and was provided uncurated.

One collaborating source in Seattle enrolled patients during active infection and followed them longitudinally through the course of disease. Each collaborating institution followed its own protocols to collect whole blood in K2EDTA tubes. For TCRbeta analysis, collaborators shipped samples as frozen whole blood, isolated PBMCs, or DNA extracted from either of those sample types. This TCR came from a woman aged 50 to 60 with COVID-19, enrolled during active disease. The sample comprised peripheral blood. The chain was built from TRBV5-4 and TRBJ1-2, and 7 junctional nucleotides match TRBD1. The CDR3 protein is CASSLLQGVDGYTF. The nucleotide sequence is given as TGTGCCAGCAGCTTGCTCCAGGGGGTTGATGGCTACACCTTC. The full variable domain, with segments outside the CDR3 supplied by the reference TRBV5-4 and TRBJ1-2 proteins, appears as ETGVTQSPTHLIKTRGQQVTLRCSSQSGHNTVSWYQQALGQGPQFIFQYYREEENGRGNFPPRFSGLQFPNYSSELNVNALELDDSALYLCASSLLQGVDGYTFGSGTRLTVV.